This T cell receptor (beta chain) was sequenced in a study of shared clonotypes between healthy human individuals. Germline lookup yields CDR1 MGHRA and CDR2 YSYEKL. This CDR3 contains 15 residues. V gave up 0 bases and J gave up 4 bases, with 12 bases separating them. Sequencing was performed with immunoSEQ multiplex PCR; in TCRdb, only in-frame clones are kept and a portion is missing. The profile shows roughly 2 million clones, approximately 94% of them singletons. This receptor was taken from a man aged 18 to 29 in good health. The sequencing sample was made of naive CD4+ T cells sorted from blood. Described subset: CD45RA+ positively selected. The chain couples TRBV4-1 to TRBJ1-1, with no clear D. CDR3 region: CASSQDLTVGTEAFF. DNA for the CDR3: TGCGCCAGCAGCCAAGATCTAACAGTGGGCACTGAAGCTTTCTTT.